The 7 T cell receptor beta chains listed next were all sequenced from one sample in a study of T-cell memory formation after mild COVID-19. One entry per CDR3 protein, called by TCRdb with MiXCR from the 5' RACE reads. The table has hundreds of thousands of distinct CDR3 sequences, about 18% seen once; the top ten hold approximately 13%. The sample taken for sequencing was PBMCs or a T cell subset sorted from them (not recorded which). Every receptor here comes from an adult woman who had mild COVID-19 (a few samples of this study predate the infection). Cell type and time point are not known.

This sequence joins TRBV2 and TRBJ1-1, with 10 bases identical to TRBD1. The V gene's germline CDR1 is SNHLY and CDR2 FYNNEI. This CDR3 has 15 residues. Trimming cost V 6 bases and J 11 bases; bases outside gene matches: 15. The CDR3 sequence is CASRDPTGGERRAFF. The CDR3 DNA reads TGTGCCAGCAGGGACCCGACAGGGGGCGAAAGGCGGGCTTTCTTT.

The CDR3 loop is CASSPAGQHIQYF. CDR3 DNA sequence: TGTGCCAGCAGCCCCGCCGGCCAGCACATTCAGTACTTC. The chain recombines TRBV7-2 with TRBJ2-4; no clear D gene. Germline V CDR1 and CDR2: SGHTA, FQGNSA. This CDR3 has 13 amino acids. V was clipped by 5 bases and J by 8 bases, with 13 bases between them.

This rearrangement joins TRBV6-1 to TRBJ2-1, with 11 bases fitting TRBD2. J was trimmed by 2 bases and V by 4 bases; bases with no gene match: 4. The CDR3 runs 16 residues. In germline, CDR1 is MNHNS, CDR2 SASEGT. The DNA for the CDR3 is TGTGCCAGCAGTGCCCCACTAGCGGGGGCCTACAATGAGCAGTTCTTC. Translated, it gives CASSAPLAGAYNEQFF.

This clonotype has a count of ten or more. The chain employs TRBV4-1 and TRBJ2-2, with 9 bases fitting TRBD2. J lost 0 bases, V lost 1 base, and 3 bases had no gene match. Looked up from germline, CDR1 is MGHRA and CDR2 is YSYEKL. The CDR3 sequence is 17 residues long. The CDR3 loop is CASSQGLAATNTGELFF. CDR3 coding DNA: TGCGCCAGCAGCCAAGGACTAGCGGCCACGAACACCGGGGAGCTGTTTTTT.

The CDR3 region is CASSATRIHTQYF. In DNA form, the CDR3 reads TGTGCCAGCAGTGCCACTAGGATCCATACGCAGTATTTT. The chain uses TRBV12-3 or TRBV12-4 and TRBJ2-3; possibly TRBD2 for D (5 bases). V dropped 5 bases and J dropped 7 bases, with 13 bases sitting between them. This CDR3 contains 13 residues.

This clonotype was counted a few times. V usage is TRBV20-1 and J usage is TRBJ2-7, with TRBD2 identical over 7 bases. This CDR3 region has 15 residues. Germline lookup yields CDR1 DFQATT and CDR2 SNEGSKA (reference sequence). With 0 bases clipped from V and 2 bases from J, the junction kept 7 bases outside the gene matches. CDR3 loop: CSARDSTSSTYEQYF. In DNA, the CDR3 is TGCAGTGCTAGAGATTCGACTAGCAGCACCTACGAGCAGTACTTC.

In this sample, this clonotype turned up many times. This chain links TRBV2 with TRBJ1-1; D is undetermined. V lost 4 bases and J lost 1, with 7 bases in between. The CDR3 has 13 amino acids. Germline V gene data show CDR1 as SNHLY and CDR2 as FYNNEI. The CDR3 here is CASSVQPNTEAFF. In DNA, the CDR3 is TGTGCCAGCAGTGTCCAGCCGAACACTGAAGCTTTCTTT.